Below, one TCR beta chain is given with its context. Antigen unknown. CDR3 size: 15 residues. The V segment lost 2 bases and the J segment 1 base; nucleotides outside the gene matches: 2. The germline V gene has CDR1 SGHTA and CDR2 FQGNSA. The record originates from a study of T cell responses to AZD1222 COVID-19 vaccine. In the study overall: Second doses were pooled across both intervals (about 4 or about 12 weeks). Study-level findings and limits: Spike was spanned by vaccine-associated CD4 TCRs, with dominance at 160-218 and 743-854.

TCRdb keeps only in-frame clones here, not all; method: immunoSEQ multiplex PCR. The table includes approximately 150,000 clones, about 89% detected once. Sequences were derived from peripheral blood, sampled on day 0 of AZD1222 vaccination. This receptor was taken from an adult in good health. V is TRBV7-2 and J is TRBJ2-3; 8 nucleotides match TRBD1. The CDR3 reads CASSLRTGRTDTQYF. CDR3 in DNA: TGTGCCAGCAGCTTACGGACAGGGCGCACAGATACGCAGTATTTT.